These 10 T cell receptor beta chains were all obtained from the same sample, sequenced in a study of T cells in Graves' hyperthyroidism and ophthalmopathy. Amplification of TCR beta CDR3 regions was performed using RNA transcripts as template. Using the HTBI primer set, a first-round RT-PCR was run on the TCR CDR3. TCRdb used MiXCR to reprocess the multiplex PCR reads, holding one entry per CDR3 protein. The data hold fewer than 400,000 distinct CDR3 sequences, with less than 20% observed a single time. The sample consisted of blood. These receptor sequences come from a woman younger than 35 with Graves' hyperthyroidism that later progressed to Graves' ophthalmopathy.

This clonotype was recorded a few times. This chain links TRBV5-1 with TRBJ1-2; D is unresolved. The CDR3 is made up of 13 amino acids. Trimming took off 0 bases at V and 5 bases at J, with 8 bases between the two ends. Germline CDR1 SGHRS, CDR2 YFSETQ. In DNA form, the CDR3 reads TGCGCCAGCAGCTTGGAGCAGTCGTATGGCTACACCTTC. This encodes CASSLEQSYGYTF.

This clonotype occurred many times. V is TRBV12-3 or TRBV12-4 and J is TRBJ2-7, with TRBD1 matching over 11 bases. J gave up 3 bases and V 4 bases, and 5 bases lay outside the gene matches. The CDR3 consists of 15 residues. The DNA for the CDR3 is TGTGCCAGCAGTTCTCCCGGGACAGGGGGCTACGAGCAGTACTTC. Translation: CASSSPGTGGYEQYF.

This clonotype was observed a handful of times. The rearrangement joins TRBV6-1 to TRBJ2-7; TRBD2 agrees at 7 bases. This CDR3 contains 16 residues. J was trimmed by 6 bases and V by 8 bases; bases with no gene match: 19. Germline V gene data show CDR1 as MNHNS and CDR2 as SASEGT. Written as DNA, the CDR3 is TGTGCCAGCCAAGTCCGGGACTACCCGGGTTCGGGCGAGCAGTACTTC. Protein product: CASQVRDYPGSGEQYF.

Many counts were recorded for this clonotype. The chain recombines TRBV28 with TRBJ1-2; D gene uncertain. V lost 2 bases and J lost 8, with 12 bases in between. The CDR3 has 13 residues. CDR1 MDHEN and CDR2 SYDVKM come from the germline V gene. The DNA for the CDR3 is TGTGCCAGCAGTTTACCGCTGGGATACGGCTACACCTTC. Translating gives CASSLPLGYGYTF.

For this clonotype: Being one base from a much bigger clone, this may be a read error. This rearrangement joins TRBV28 to TRBJ2-1; the D gene is possibly TRBD2 (6 bases). CDR3 length equals 18 residues. Germline-derived CDR1 and CDR2 are MDHEN and SYDVKM. CDR3: CASSLALINGSSCNEQFF. CDR3 nucleotides: TGTGCCAGCAGTTTAGCTCTTATCAACGGGAGCTCCTGCAATGAGCAGTTCTTC. The complete variable domain, with remaining parts taken from reference TRBV28 and TRBJ2-1, reads DVKVTQSSRYLVKRTGEKVFLECVQDMDHENMFWYRQDPGLGLRLIYFSYDVKMKEKGDIPEGYSVSREKKERFSLILESASTNQTSMYLCASSLALINGSSCNEQFFGPGTRLTVL.

This clonotype was observed at least ten times. The rearrangement joins TRBV5-1 to TRBJ2-3; D not resolved. The CDR3 extends over 13 amino acids. Germline values: CDR1 SGHRS, CDR2 YFSETQ. Between the trimmed V and J ends, which lost 3 bases and 2 bases, there was a span of 7 bases. The CDR3 nucleotides read TGCGCCAGCAGCTCTATCCTCACAGATACGCAGTATTTT. Translating it yields CASSSILTDTQYF.

The chain combines TRBV20-1 with TRBJ1-4; TRBD1 matches at 9 bases. V gave up 3 bases and J gave up 5 bases; unmatched junction bases: 1. The CDR3 extends over 13 amino acids. The V gene's germline CDR1 is DFQATT and CDR2 SNEGSKA (reference sequence). The CDR3 coding sequence is TGCAGTGCTAGCGGGACAGGGAATGAAAAACTGTTTTTT. Protein: CSASGTGNEKLFF.

This clonotype was recorded many times. V is TRBV27 and J is TRBJ1-1, with 10 bases identical to TRBD1. Per the germline V gene, CDR1 is MNHEY and CDR2 is SMNVEV (reference sequence). Trimming at V came to 0 bases and at J to 5 bases, leaving 3 bases not matched to a gene. The CDR3 totals 15 residues. CDR3 residues: CASSLSRTGGTEAFF. CDR3 bases: TGTGCCAGCAGTTTATCACGGACAGGGGGGACTGAAGCTTTCTTT.

Many counts were recorded for this clonotype. Here the CDR3 reads CASSGGTGVRETQYF. CDR3 nucleotide sequence: TGTGCCAGCAGCGGCGGGACAGGGGTTAGGGAGACCCAGTACTTC. V usage is TRBV7-9 and J usage is TRBJ2-5; 10 bases agree with TRBD1. Germline CDR1 reads SEHNR; CDR2 reads FQNEAQ (reference sequence). Germline trimming cut 5 bases from V and 5 bases from J; bases unmatched to any gene: 8. CDR3 length: 15 amino acids.

On this clonotype: In this CDR3 the conserved last residue, phenylalanine or tryptophan, is missing, so a read error is likely. This chain links TRBV7-9 with TRBJ1-2; D might be TRBD1 (5 bases). CDR3 size: 14 residues. CDR1 is SEHNR and CDR2 is FQNEAQ in the germline V gene (reference sequence). Trimming removed 5 bases at V and 4 bases at J, with 14 bases between. The CDR3 nucleotides read TGTGCCAGCAGCCCGGGACTGAACTTCTATGGCTACACCCTC. Its translation is CASSPGLNFYGYTL.